This T cell receptor beta chain was identified during a study of regulatory T cells in long-lasting Graves disease. Looking at the study overall: Newly diagnosed Graves' patients took antithyroid drugs under 3 months.

The CDR3 has 12 amino acids. CDR1 and CDR2 (germline): MDHEN, SYDVKM. V gave up 8 bases and J gave up 2 bases; unmatched junction bases: 3. Specified time point: newly diagnosed GD, antithyroid drugs for less than 3 months. Isolated PBMC RNA provided the starting material for the TCR library. iRepertoire HTBI primers and Arm-PCR of CDR3 regions built TCR beta libraries. TCRdb reprocessed the multiplex PCR reads via MiXCR and lists one record per CDR3 protein. Of about 440,000 distinct CDR3 sequences in the sample, roughly 15% were seen once. Study-wide results and caveats: TRBV28 was favored in persistent disease, as were TRBJ1-2 and TRBJ2-5.

This clonotype was observed at least ten times. Its antigen is not identified. These data were also reused for a study on T cells in Graves' hyperthyroidism and ophthalmopathy. That study adds: A lack of ophthalmopathy progression within 18 months defined stable Graves' hyperthyroidism. Exclusion criteria comprised uncontrolled infection, other autoimmune disease, pregnancy or lactation.

The clonotype originates from a woman aged 18-29 years with Graves disease. The sample consisted of peripheral blood mononuclear cells (PBMCs), taken at new diagnosis, from a patient treated with antithyroid drugs. The rearrangement joins TRBV28 to TRBJ2-7, with 7 bases that match TRBD1. CDR3 amino acids: CASGQAAYEQYF. CDR3 sequence (DNA): TGTGCCAGCGGACAGGCTGCCTACGAGCAGTACTTC.